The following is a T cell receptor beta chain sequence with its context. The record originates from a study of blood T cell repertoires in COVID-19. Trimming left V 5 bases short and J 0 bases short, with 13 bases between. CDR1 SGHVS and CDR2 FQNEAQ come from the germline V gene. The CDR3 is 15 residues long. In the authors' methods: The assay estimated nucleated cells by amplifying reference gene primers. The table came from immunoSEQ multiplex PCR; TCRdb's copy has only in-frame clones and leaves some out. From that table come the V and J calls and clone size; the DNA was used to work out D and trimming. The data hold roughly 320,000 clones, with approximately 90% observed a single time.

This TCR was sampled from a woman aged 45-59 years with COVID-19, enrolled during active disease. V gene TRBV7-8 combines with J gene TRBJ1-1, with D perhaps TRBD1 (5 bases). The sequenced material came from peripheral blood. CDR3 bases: TGTGCCAGCAGCCCAAGGGGCAGATTGAACACTGAAGCTTTCTTT. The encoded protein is CASSPRGRLNTEAFF.